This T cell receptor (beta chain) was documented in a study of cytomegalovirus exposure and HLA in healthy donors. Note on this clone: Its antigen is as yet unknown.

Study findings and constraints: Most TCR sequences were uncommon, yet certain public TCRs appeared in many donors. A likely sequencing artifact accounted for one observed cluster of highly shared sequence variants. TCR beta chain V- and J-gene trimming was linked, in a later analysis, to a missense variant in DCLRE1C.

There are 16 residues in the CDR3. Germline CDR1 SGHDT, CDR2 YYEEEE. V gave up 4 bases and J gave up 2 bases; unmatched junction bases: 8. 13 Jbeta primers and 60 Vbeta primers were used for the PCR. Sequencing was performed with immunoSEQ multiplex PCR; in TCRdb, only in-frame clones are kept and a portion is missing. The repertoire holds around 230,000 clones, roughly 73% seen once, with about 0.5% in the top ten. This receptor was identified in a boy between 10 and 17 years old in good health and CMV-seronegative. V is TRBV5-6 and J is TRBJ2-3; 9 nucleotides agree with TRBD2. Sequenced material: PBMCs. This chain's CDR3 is CASSRGLAGITDTQYF. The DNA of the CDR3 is TGTGCCAGCAGCCGGGGACTAGCAGGGATCACAGATACGCAGTATTTT.